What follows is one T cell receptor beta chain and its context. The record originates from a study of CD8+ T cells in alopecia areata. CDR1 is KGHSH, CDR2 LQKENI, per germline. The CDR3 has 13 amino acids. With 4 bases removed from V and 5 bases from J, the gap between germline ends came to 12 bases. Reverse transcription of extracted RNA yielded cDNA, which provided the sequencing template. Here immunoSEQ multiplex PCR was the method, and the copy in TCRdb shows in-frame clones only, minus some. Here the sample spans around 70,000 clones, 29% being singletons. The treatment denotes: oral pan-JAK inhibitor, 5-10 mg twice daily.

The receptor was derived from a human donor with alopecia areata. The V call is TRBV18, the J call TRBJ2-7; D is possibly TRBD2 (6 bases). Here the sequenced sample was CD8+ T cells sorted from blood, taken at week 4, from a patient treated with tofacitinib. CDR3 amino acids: CASSLRRENEQYF. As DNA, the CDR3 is TGTGCCAGCTCACTCCGGCGGGAAAACGAGCAGTACTTC. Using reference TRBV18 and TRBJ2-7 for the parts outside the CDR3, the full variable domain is NAGVMQNPRHLVRRRGQEARLRCSPMKGHSHVYWYRQLPEEGLKFMVYLQKENIIDESGMPKERFSAEFPKEGPSILRIQQVVRGDSAAYFCASSLRRENEQYFGPGTRLTVT.